A selection of T cell receptor beta chains follows, all from one sample in a study of T cells in Graves' hyperthyroidism and ophthalmopathy. Via MiXCR, TCRdb re-called the multiplex PCR reads, giving one row per CDR3 protein. Of about 600,000 distinct CDR3 sequences listed, more than 15% were seen once; the top ten hold around 3.5%. Sequencing was done on a sample of blood. Receptors were obtained from a woman in her forties with Graves' ophthalmopathy. The CDR3 runs from the conserved cysteine through the conserved F or W. The D gene is left open where the match is weak. Some rows have no size entry. The others give once, few or many, or a class for an expanded clone.

d_call	clone_size	v_call	j_call	cdr3_nt	cdr3_aa
TRBD1	many	TRBV12-3/TRBV12-4	TRBJ1-1	TGTGCTTCTTCCTATCCCCCGGGACAGGGGGCCACTGAAGCTTTCTTT	CASSYPPGQGATEAFF
NA	many	TRBV11-2	TRBJ1-1	TGTGCCAGCAGCTTAGCAATGGGGAACACTGAAGCTTTCTTT	CASSLAMGNTEAFF
NA	NA	TRBV11-2	TRBJ1-1	TGTGCCAGCAGACCTATAGGGGGTAACACTGAAGCTTTCTTT	CASRPIGGNTEAFF
TRBD2	many	TRBV5-1	TRBJ2-7	TGCGCCAGCGGGACTAGTGGCTATTACGAGCAGTACTTC	CASGTSGYYEQYF
NA	NA	TRBV6-1	TRBJ2-1	TGTGCCAGCAGTTACGCGGGACAGCTCAATGAGCAGTTCTTC	CASSYAGQLNEQFF
NA	many	TRBV3-1	TRBJ1-1	TGTGCCAGCAGCCAAGATCGGGGAAACACTGAAGCTTTCTTT	CASSQDRGNTEAFF
NA	NA	TRBV2	TRBJ1-5	TGTGCCAGCAGCGCGACGGCGGGGGGCAATCAGCCCCTGCATTTT	CASSATAGGNQPLHF
TRBD2	NA	TRBV12-3/TRBV12-4	TRBJ2-1	TGTGCCAGCACTCGGACTAGCGCAAACAATGAGCAGTTCTTC	CASTRTSANNEQFF
NA	NA	TRBV28	TRBJ2-1	TGTGCCAGCAGTTTGGGGTACCACAATGAGCAGTTCTTC	CASSLGYHNEQFF
TRBD2	many	TRBV28	TRBJ2-1	TGTGCCAGCAGACTAGCGGGCGACTACAATGAGCAGTTCTTC	CASRLAGDYNEQFF
NA	NA	TRBV7-8	TRBJ2-7	TGTGCCAGCAGCTTAGCGGAGGGTTTCTACGAGCAGTACTTC	CASSLAEGFYEQYF